This T cell receptor beta chain was captured in a study of human T cells and chemical hapten exposure (dated by TCRdb to the early 2020s). Regarding the study in general: For sensitization, 2% DPC in acetone was applied to a roughly 2 cm by roughly 2 cm area of upper inner arm skin. Patients additionally received weekly therapeutic DPC doses to the scalp throughout the roughly 23-week study period. Patch tests used Finn chambers with 0.01% DPC on the upper back, scored after 6 days by International Contact Dermatitis Research Group standards. Alopecia areata with under or over 50% scalp involvement, alopecia totalis and alopecia universalis were represented in the patient cohort, which was mostly female. The libraries were sequenced as a pool, and the TCR yield per sample differed mostly because of small variations in library volumes within the pool. This study followed changes in the peripheral blood TCR repertoire in vivo during primary and secondary sensitization of alopecia patients to the hapten diphenylcyclopropenone (DPC). Blood was sampled from patients pre-sensitization (week 0) and at 2, 6 and about 24 weeks after DPC sensitization. Roughly 30 alopecia patients gave blood for TCR sequencing at one to four time points (pre-sensitization, 2, 6 and 24 weeks).

CDR3 length: 16 amino acids, cysteine to phenylalanine. Only the CDR3 region is kept as DNA, spanning 48 bases read in frame from base 1. The germline V end is reduced by 4 bases and the J end by 6 bases; junction bases left unmatched: 8. CDR1 and CDR2, looked up from the germline V gene, are KGHDR and SFDVKD. This specimen's time point label, per the study, means: patch test 1, 2 weeks after DPC sensitization. The treatment or condition label, read with the paper, signifies: therapeutic diphenylcyclopropenone sensitization with weekly scalp DPC. At each patch-test visit, blood was drawn before the patch test was applied. Patients were considered eligible if aged 18 to 70, diagnosed with alopecia and deemed suitable for DPC therapy, and patients were excluded if pregnant. Unfractionated whole blood was collected in Tempus Blood RNA tubes, and total RNA was extracted from that blood. What the study reported, not specific to this receptor: Significantly more large CDR3 similarity clusters were formed by expanded TCRs than by pre-sensitization or healthy control sets, consistent with antigen-driven responses. No change with DPC sensitization was found in the number of TCRs above 1 in 1000 frequency, and no evidence of global repertoire structure alterations was found. Patch test score was positively correlated with the number of PT1 expanded TCRs, with significance at thresholds 8, 16 and 32 but not at 4. After repeated subsampling, changes were observed in the strength of the expansion versus patch-test correlation and in the threshold at which the correlation became significant. Because every patient had alopecia, a presumed autoimmune disease, the patients' immune response might differ from that of healthy individuals.

Library preparation was by RACE. Sequencing was carried out with a NextSeq 500. During library preparation, unique molecular identifiers were attached to individual cDNA molecules so that TCRs could be counted in a quantitative, reproducible way. Both TCR alpha and TCR beta chains were sequenced from each blood RNA sample. Under the source paper's analysis protocol: Samples had a median of roughly 98,000 TCRs, with a range from roughly 23,224 to 700,000. V, J and CDR3 annotation of the TCR reads was carried out using the Decombinator software suite. Every sample was subsampled to the same number of TCRs (28,000) for the PS versus PT1 abundance plots. TCRs were defined as expanded if absent before sensitization and observed at least eight times at the 2-week time point. TCRdb reworked the public reads: Q25 trimming with fastp, MiXCR clone assembly, productive beta chains retained. CDR3 protein sequences are deduplicated, and each keeps its most common genes and DNA. The authors' filters were not applied to this entry. This sample holds roughly 180,000 distinct CDR3 sequences; about 14% were observed only once. The ten top clones hold less than 2% of the sample.

About this clonotype itself: It lacks a known antigen. No base-level quality is on record; no much larger clone is a single base apart.

Recombination connected TRBV24-1 to TRBJ2-3; 11 of the junction bases match TRBD2. This TCR came from a woman in her 30s with alopecia areata. Some clones in this sample may be carry-over from other donors' samples. The sample in question was whole blood, obtained in connection with sensitization to the hapten diphenylcyclopropenone (DPC). At the DNA level, the sequence is TGTGCCACCAGTGAGTCTAGCGGGGGGCCCCGCGATACGCAGTATTTT. This encodes CATSESSGGPRDTQYF.